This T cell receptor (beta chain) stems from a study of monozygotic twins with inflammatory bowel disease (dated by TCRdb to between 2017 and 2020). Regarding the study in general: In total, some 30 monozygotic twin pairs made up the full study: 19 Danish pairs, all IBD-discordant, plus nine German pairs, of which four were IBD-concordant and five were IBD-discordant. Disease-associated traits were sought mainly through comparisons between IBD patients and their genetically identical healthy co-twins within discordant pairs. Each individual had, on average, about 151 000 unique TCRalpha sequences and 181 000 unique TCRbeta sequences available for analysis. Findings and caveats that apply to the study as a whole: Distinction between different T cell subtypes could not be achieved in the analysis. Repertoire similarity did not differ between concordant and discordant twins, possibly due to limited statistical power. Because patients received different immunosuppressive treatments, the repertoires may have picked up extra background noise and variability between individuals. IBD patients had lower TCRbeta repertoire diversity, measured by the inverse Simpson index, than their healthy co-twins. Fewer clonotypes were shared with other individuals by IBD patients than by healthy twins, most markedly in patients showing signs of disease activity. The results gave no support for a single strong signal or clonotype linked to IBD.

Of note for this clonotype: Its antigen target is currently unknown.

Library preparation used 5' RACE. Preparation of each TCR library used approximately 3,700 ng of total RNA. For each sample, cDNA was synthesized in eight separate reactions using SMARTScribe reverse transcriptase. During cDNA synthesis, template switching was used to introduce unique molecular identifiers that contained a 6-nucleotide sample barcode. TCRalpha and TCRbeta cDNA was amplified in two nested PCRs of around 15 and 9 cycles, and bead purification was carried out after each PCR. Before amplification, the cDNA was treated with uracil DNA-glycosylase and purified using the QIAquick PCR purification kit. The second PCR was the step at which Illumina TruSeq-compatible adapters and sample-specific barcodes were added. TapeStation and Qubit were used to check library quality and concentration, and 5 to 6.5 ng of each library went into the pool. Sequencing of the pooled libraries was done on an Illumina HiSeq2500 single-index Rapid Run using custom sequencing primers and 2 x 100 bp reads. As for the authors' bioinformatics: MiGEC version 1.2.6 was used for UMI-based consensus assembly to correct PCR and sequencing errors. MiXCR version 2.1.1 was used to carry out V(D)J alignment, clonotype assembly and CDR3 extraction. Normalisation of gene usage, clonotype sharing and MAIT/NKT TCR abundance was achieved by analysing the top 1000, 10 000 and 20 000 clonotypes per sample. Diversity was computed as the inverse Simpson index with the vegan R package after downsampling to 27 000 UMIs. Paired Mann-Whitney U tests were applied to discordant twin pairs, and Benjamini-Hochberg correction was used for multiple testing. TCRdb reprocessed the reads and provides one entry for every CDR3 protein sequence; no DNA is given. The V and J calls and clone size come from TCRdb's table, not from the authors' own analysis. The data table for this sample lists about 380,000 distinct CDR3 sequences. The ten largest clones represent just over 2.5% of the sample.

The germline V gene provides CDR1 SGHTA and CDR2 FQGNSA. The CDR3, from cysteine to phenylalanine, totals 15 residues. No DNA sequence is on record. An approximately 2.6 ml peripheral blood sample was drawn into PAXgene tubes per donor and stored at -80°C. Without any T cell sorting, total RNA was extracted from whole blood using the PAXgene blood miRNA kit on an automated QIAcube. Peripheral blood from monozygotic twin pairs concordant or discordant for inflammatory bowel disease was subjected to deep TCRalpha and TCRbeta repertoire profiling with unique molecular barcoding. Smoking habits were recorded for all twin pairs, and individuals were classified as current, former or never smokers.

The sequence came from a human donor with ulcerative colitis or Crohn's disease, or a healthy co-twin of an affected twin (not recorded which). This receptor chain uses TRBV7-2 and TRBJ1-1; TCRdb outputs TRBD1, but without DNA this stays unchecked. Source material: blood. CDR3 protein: CASKSGSGVNTEAFF.